The 8 T cell receptor beta chains below all came from one sample that was sequenced in a study of blood T cell repertoires in COVID-19. Sequencing was performed with immunoSEQ multiplex PCR; in TCRdb, only in-frame clones are kept and a portion is missing. The sample yields 300,000 or so clones, around 90% seen once. Sequencing was carried out using PBMCs or T cells enriched from blood (not recorded which). Source of these receptors: a woman aged 30 to 39 who had recovered from COVID-19.

CDR3 DNA: TGTGCCAGCAGCTTAGTGGCCCTCGGGGAGCTGTTTTTT. This gives the protein CASSLVALGELFF. V and J are TRBV11-2 and TRBJ2-2; D not certain. Germline V gene sequence: CDR1 SGHAT, CDR2 FQNNGV. This CDR3 has 13 amino acids. V dropped 1 base and J dropped 7 bases, with 7 bases sitting between them.

The V call is TRBV9, the J call TRBJ2-4; D is unclear. V gave up 0 bases and J gave up 2 bases, with 12 bases separating them. Germline loops: CDR1 SGDLS, CDR2 YYNGEE. The CDR3 is made up of 16 amino acids. The CDR3 region is CASSVGAARTKNIQYF. The CDR3 DNA sequence: TGTGCCAGCAGCGTAGGAGCCGCTAGGACCAAAAACATTCAGTACTTC.

V usage is TRBV5-4 and J usage is TRBJ1-2; maybe TRBD1 (5 bases). The germline V gene has CDR1 SGHNT and CDR2 YYREEE (reference sequence). Trimming took off 4 bases at V and 5 bases at J, with 24 bases between the two ends. CDR3 length equals 17 residues. CDR3 region: CASSGTGGGGLGYGYTF. The CDR3 nucleotides read TGTGCCAGCAGCGGGACGGGAGGTGGAGGTTTGGGGTATGGCTACACCTTC.

The chain links TRBV9 to TRBJ1-1, with 7 positions matching TRBD1. Germline trimming cut 2 bases from V and 1 base from J; bases unmatched to any gene: 5. Germline V gene data show CDR1 as SGDLS and CDR2 as YYNGEE. This CDR3 is built from 15 residues. For the CDR3, the DNA is TGTGCCAGCAGCGTTGATGGGACAGCGAACACTGAAGCTTTCTTT. This codes for CASSVDGTANTEAFF.

This clone was seen once. This sequence joins TRBV19 and TRBJ2-1, with 11 bases lining up with TRBD2. The ends lost 6 bases at V and 9 bases at J; junction bases unmatched: 13. The CDR3 has 16 amino acids. Germline lookup yields CDR1 LNHDA and CDR2 SQIVND (reference sequence). CDR3 nucleotides: TGTGCCAGTAGCCCTAGCGGGGGGTCGAGAAGGGGTGAGCAGTTCTTC. Translated, it gives CASSPSGGSRRGEQFF.

The rearrangement uses TRBV14 and TRBJ2-7; D ambiguous. The CDR3 is 14 amino acids. Trimming removed 1 base from V and 7 bases from J, with 14 bases in between. Germline lookup yields CDR1 SGHDN and CDR2 FVKESK. CDR3 amino acids: CASSQVPEYGEQYF. For the CDR3, the DNA is TGTGCCAGCAGCCAAGTACCAGAATATGGTGAGCAGTACTTC. Filled out from reference TRBV14 and TRBJ2-7, the complete variable domain reads EAGVTQFPSHSVIEKGQTVTLRCDPISGHDNLYWYRRVMGKEIKFLLHFVKESKQDESGMPNNRFLAERTGGTYSTLKVQPAELEDSGVYFCASSQVPEYGEQYFGPGTRLTVT.

This chain connects TRBV2 to TRBJ1-1, with TRBD1 matching over 7 bases. The CDR3 covers 16 residues. Germline lookup yields CDR1 SNHLY and CDR2 FYNNEI. Germline trimming cut 4 bases from V and 2 bases from J; bases unmatched to any gene: 10. This chain's CDR3 is CASSATGDSFNTEAFF. CDR3 DNA sequence: TGTGCCAGCAGTGCGACCGGGGACAGCTTTAACACTGAAGCTTTCTTT.

The chain carries TRBV19 and TRBJ1-1, with 8 bases matching TRBD1. This CDR3 contains 15 residues. V shed 4 bases, J shed 3 bases, and the junction held 7 bases outside the gene matches. Per the germline V gene, CDR1 is LNHDA and CDR2 is SQIVND (reference sequence). Written as DNA, the CDR3 is TGTGCCAGTAGTACGCGGAACAGGGGGGACACTGAAGCTTTCTTT. This translates into CASSTRNRGDTEAFF.